This passage covers 4 T cell receptor beta chains from one sample sequenced in a study of T-cell reconstitution after alpha-beta-depleted transplantation in children. Unique molecular identifiers were used to barcode this TCRbeta library. Each CDR3 protein is one row after TCRdb ran MiXCR on the PCR reads. The top ten hold roughly 3.3% of the sample, which has about 540,000 distinct CDR3 sequences, approximately 20% seen once. The specimen was PBMCs from the stem cell graft donor, collected from the stem cell graft. The origin of the receptors is a human donor who donated a stem cell graft to a child with acute lymphoblastic leukemia.

The J gene is TRBJ1-2, the V gene TRBV5-5, with no clear D. The CDR3 has 15 residues. V was pared by 4 bases and J by 7 bases, with 20 bases between. Germline CDR1 is SGHKS and CDR2 is YYEKEE (reference sequence). CDR3 nucleotide sequence: TGTGCCAGCAGCCCCACGGAGGGAACTGTTTTTGGCTACACCTTC. Translating gives CASSPTEGTVFGYTF.

This clonotype appeared a few times. The chain carries TRBV5-6 and TRBJ2-5; 8 nucleotides align to TRBD2. Germline V gene data show CDR1 as SGHDT and CDR2 as YYEEEE. The CDR3 spans 15 residues. Trimming took 1 base from V and 4 from J; bases not matched to a gene: 6. The chain's CDR3 is CASSLSGRGGETQYF. In DNA, the CDR3 is TGTGCCAGCAGCTTGAGCGGGAGAGGCGGAGAGACCCAGTACTTC.

The genes are TRBV18 and TRBJ1-2, with 10 bases that match TRBD1. The junction had 4 bases not matched to a gene; V was cut back by 5 bases and J by 1 base. CDR1 and CDR2 from the germline V gene are KGHSH and LQKENI. The CDR3 is made up of 15 amino acids. The CDR3, as DNA: TGTGCCAGCTCAGGACAGGGGGTTGGTAACTATGGCTACACCTTC. It yields the protein CASSGQGVGNYGYTF.

This clonotype has a count of ten or more. This chain links TRBV5-1 with TRBJ2-2; D is possibly TRBD1 or TRBD2 (6 bases each). CDR3 length equals 13 residues. The V gene lost 4 bases and the J gene lost 6 bases, with 10 bases spanning the gap. The germline V gene has CDR1 SGHRS and CDR2 YFSETQ. CDR3 amino acids: CASSLEGAGELFF. DNA of the CDR3: TGCGCCAGCAGCCTGGAGGGGGCCGGGGAGCTGTTTTTT.